The 6 T cell receptor beta chains reported below all come from one sample, sequenced in a study of shared clonotypes between healthy human individuals. Data came from immunoSEQ multiplex PCR; TCRdb stores just in-frame clones and leaves some out. The data contain a few million clones, over 85% of them singletons. Sequenced input: naive CD4+ T cells from PBMCs. Stated subset: CD45RA+ positively selected. These receptors all come from a man aged 18 to 30 in good health. Some clones in this sample may be carry-over from other donors' samples.

The chain uses TRBV5-4 and TRBJ2-3, with D perhaps matching TRBD1 or TRBD2 (6 bases each). The V end lost 2 bases, the J end lost 2 bases, and 9 bases lay between the germline ends. CDR3 length equals 14 residues. Germline values: CDR1 SGHNT, CDR2 YYREEE (reference sequence). CDR3 nucleotides: TGTGCCAGCAGCTTCCGGGGGCCCACAGATACGCAGTATTTT. Encoded protein: CASSFRGPTDTQYF.

This chain joins TRBV5-1 and TRBJ2-2; 7 bases agree with TRBD1. J lost 5 bases, V lost 0 bases, and 4 bases had no gene match. Germline values: CDR1 SGHRS, CDR2 YFSETQ. The CDR3 extends over 15 amino acids. The CDR3: CASSLEGGRTGELFF. The CDR3 bases are TGCGCCAGCAGCTTGGAAGGGGGCCGTACCGGGGAGCTGTTTTTT.

The chain couples TRBV30 to TRBJ2-7, with D possibly TRBD1 on 7 matching bases. CDR1 is GTSNPN, CDR2 SVGIG, per germline (reference sequence). This CDR3 spans 15 amino acids. The chain's CDR3 is CAKQGIFAGIYEQYF. The CDR3 DNA follows: TGTGCAAAACAGGGGATTTTTGCGGGGATCTACGAGCAGTACTTC.

As DNA, the CDR3 is TGTGCCAGCAGTGAAGGCGGGACAGGGCTGGATACGCAGTATTTT. This gives the protein CASSEGGTGLDTQYF. This chain joins TRBV2 and TRBJ2-3; TRBD1 matches 9 bases. Germline V gene data show CDR1 as SNHLY and CDR2 as FYNNEI. This CDR3 is 15 amino acids long. V shed 1 base and J 6 bases; nucleotides not matched to a gene: 5. Full variable domain (missing parts from reference TRBV2 and TRBJ2-3): EPEVTQTPSHQVTQMGQEVILRCVPISNHLYFYWYRQILGQKVEFLVSFYNNEISEKSEIFDDQFSVERPDGSNFTLKIRSTKLEDSAMYFCASSEGGTGLDTQYFGPGTRLTVL.

This clone was recorded once. The chain has TRBV5-1 and TRBJ2-3; no definite D call. The CDR3 extends over 14 amino acids. Germline loops: CDR1 SGHRS, CDR2 YFSETQ. V lost 4 bases to trimming and J lost 4 bases, with 13 bases between them. The CDR3 protein is CASSRSTPPDTQYF. The CDR3 region has the DNA TGCGCCAGCAGCCGGTCGACCCCTCCAGATACGCAGTATTTT. The full variable domain, in which reference TRBV5-1 and TRBJ2-3 provide the parts outside the CDR3, is KAGVTQTPRYLIKTRGQQVTLSCSPISGHRSVSWYQQTPGQGLQFLFEYFSETQRNKGNFPGRFSGRQFSNSRSEMNVSTLELGDSALYLCASSRSTPPDTQYFGPGTRLTVL.

This clone was recorded a few times. The J gene is TRBJ1-1, the V gene TRBV29-1; 8 bases are shared with TRBD1. Trimming took 7 bases from V and 5 from J; bases not matched to a gene: 12. Germline V gives CDR1 SQVTM, CDR2 ANQGSEA. CDR3 length: 14 residues. Written as DNA, the CDR3 is TGCAGCGCCGTCGGACAGGGCGGAGGGACTGAAGCTTTCTTT. The encoded protein is CSAVGQGGGTEAFF.